This TCR beta chain was obtained from a study of breast tumors, draining lymph nodes, adjacent tissues. Study results and limitations: The data were judged consistent with most tumor T cells coming from lymph node and expanding in tumor. Tumors had less TCR diversity than lymph nodes, more than nontumor tissue. Luminal-like breast cancer showed significantly higher tumor–nontumor repertoire similarity than basal-like.

Samples came from axillary lymph nodes draining the breast cancer. The CDR3 runs 16 residues. CDR1 is SNHLY and CDR2 is FYNNEI in the germline V gene. A remark on this clonotype: Its antigen remains unknown. A read error may produce the germline difference seen at one junction end.

Using its own MiXCR run on the multiplex PCR reads, TCRdb lists one record per CDR3 protein. The data contain approximately 230,000 distinct CDR3 sequences, roughly a third of them singletons. The chain combines TRBV2 with TRBJ1-1, with a possible D match to TRBD1 (5 bases). Sequenced material: axillary lymph node tissue. This receptor was obtained from a female donor with breast cancer. Some clones in this sample may be carry-over from other donors' samples. The DNA for the CDR3 is TGTGCCAGCAGCCCGGGAACAGGTCGGGGGGGTACTGAAGCTTTCTTC. Translating gives CASSPGTGRGGTEAFF.